One sample yielded the 22 T cell receptor beta chains listed below, sequenced in a study of blood T cell repertoires in COVID-19. Sequenced by immunoSEQ multiplex PCR; TCRdb stores in-frame clones only, minus some. The table lists roughly 200,000 clones, about 86% of them singletons, with about 4.2% in the top ten. Sequencing used peripheral blood. All receptors come from a man aged 45-65 years with active or convalescent COVID-19.

The gene calls are TRBV5-1 and TRBJ1-2; 7 bases line up with TRBD1. The CDR3 has 15 residues. Germline CDR1 and CDR2: SGHRS and YFSETQ. The trim removed 0 bases at V and 7 bases at J, leaving 9 bases unmatched. The CDR3 DNA reads TGCGCCAGCAGCTTGGGGAACAGGGGAGCGGTTGGCTACACCTTC. It codes for CASSLGNRGAVGYTF. The entire variable domain, with the rest obtained from reference TRBV5-1 and TRBJ1-2, is as follows: KAGVTQTPRYLIKTRGQQVTLSCSPISGHRSVSWYQQTPGQGLQFLFEYFSETQRNKGNFPGRFSGRQFSNSRSEMNVSTLELGDSALYLCASSLGNRGAVGYTFGSGTRLTVV.

The table lists this clone with a count of one. The chain joins TRBV10-3 to TRBJ1-3; D call uncertain. The CDR3 has 14 amino acids. Germline V gives CDR1 ENHRY, CDR2 SYGVKD. The ends were cut back, 2 bases at V and 0 bases at J, with 5 bases in the middle. The CDR3 DNA sequence: TGTGCCATCAGTGAGACAGACTCTGGAAACACCATATATTTT. It encodes CAISETDSGNTIYF.

The chain employs TRBV6-5 and TRBJ1-4, with 7 bases aligning to TRBD1. The junction had 4 bases not matched to a gene; V was cut back by 0 bases and J by 6 bases. This CDR3 spans 15 amino acids. Germline CDR1 reads MNHEY; CDR2 reads SVGAGI. The CDR3 here is CASSYSITGDEKLFF. Written as DNA, the CDR3 is TGTGCCAGCAGTTACTCGATCACAGGGGATGAAAAACTGTTTTTT.

This clone occurred a few times. CDR3 DNA sequence: TGTGCCAGTAGTACGGGACAGGACCTTCGGGGCTACACCTTC. Its protein is CASSTGQDLRGYTF. The chain joins TRBV19 to TRBJ1-2; TRBD1 matches 8 bases. This CDR3 is 14 amino acids long. Looked up from germline, CDR1 is LNHDA and CDR2 is SQIVND (reference sequence). Trimming cost V 4 bases and J 8 bases; bases outside gene matches: 9.

The chain is built from TRBV5-4 and TRBJ2-3; D is possibly TRBD2 (5 bases). Germline-derived CDR1 and CDR2 are SGHNT and YYREEE (reference sequence). Deletions cut 2 bases from V and 8 bases from J, with 9 bases between. This CDR3 has 12 amino acids. This CDR3 reads CASSLEGSTQYF. CDR3 DNA: TGTGCCAGCAGCTTAGAAGGGAGTACGCAGTATTTT.

The rearrangement uses TRBV6-1 and TRBJ1-1; 7 bases map to TRBD1. The CDR3 loop spans 15 amino acids. CDR1 MNHNS and CDR2 SASEGT come from the germline V gene. The junction had 8 bases not matched to a gene; V was cut back by 7 bases and J by 0 bases. The DNA for the CDR3 is TGTGCCAGCAATAAACAGGGGACAGTGAACACTGAAGCTTTCTTT. It translates to CASNKQGTVNTEAFF.

CDR3 sequence: CASRPEEVAGQPQHF. The DNA of the CDR3 is TGTGCCAGCAGGCCCGAAGAGGTTGCGGGTCAGCCCCAGCATTTT. The chain recombines TRBV2 with TRBJ1-5, with unresolved D. Trimming pared 6 bases from V and 6 bases from J, leaving 18 bases between. The CDR3 is made up of 15 amino acids. Germline V CDR1 and CDR2: SNHLY, FYNNEI.

The rearrangement uses TRBV5-1 and TRBJ2-5; TRBD2 matches at 8 bases. J lost 2 bases, V lost 1 base, and 4 bases had no gene match. CDR1 SGHRS and CDR2 YFSETQ come from the germline V gene. The CDR3 has 15 amino acids. The chain's CDR3 is CASSLTPGGQETQYF. The CDR3 coding sequence is TGCGCCAGCAGCTTGACCCCGGGGGGGCAAGAGACCCAGTACTTC.

This chain connects TRBV15 to TRBJ2-7, with TRBD2 matching 7 bases. This CDR3 has 13 amino acids. V gave up 0 bases and J gave up 6 bases; unmatched junction bases: 2. CDR1 is LNHNV and CDR2 is YYDKDF in the germline V gene (reference sequence). CDR3 residues: CATSRDWGGEQYF. The CDR3 bases are TGTGCCACCAGCAGAGACTGGGGGGGCGAGCAGTACTTC.

J is TRBJ2-3 and V is TRBV12-3 or TRBV12-4, with 8 nucleotides matching TRBD2. The V gene end was trimmed by 1 base and the J gene end by 11 bases; junction bases not matched to a gene: 2. This CDR3 is built from 12 residues. CDR3 residues: CASSLVAGGQYF. CDR3 sequence (DNA): TGTGCCAGCAGTTTAGTCGCGGGGGGGCAGTATTTT.

This clone was seen a single time. The CDR3 is CATSQGARETQYF. The CDR3 bases are TGTGCCACCAGCCAGGGGGCCCGGGAGACCCAGTACTTC. This chain links TRBV24-1 with TRBJ2-5, with 8 bases lining up with TRBD1. V was pared by 7 bases and J by 5 bases, with 5 bases of the junction left unmatched. CDR1 and CDR2 (germline): KGHDR, SFDVKD. This CDR3 comprises 13 residues.

This sequence joins TRBV20-1 and TRBJ1-5; D remains ambiguous. The V and J ends lost 3 bases and 4 bases respectively, with 7 bases between them. The CDR3 consists of 12 residues. Germline values: CDR1 DFQATT, CDR2 SNEGSKA (reference sequence). The CDR3 sequence: CSASHRNQPQHF. CDR3 coding DNA: TGCAGTGCTAGTCACAGAAATCAGCCCCAGCATTTT.

The J gene is TRBJ2-7, the V gene TRBV20-1, with a possible D match to TRBD1 (6 bases). The CDR3 length is 11 residues. The germline V gene has CDR1 DFQATT and CDR2 SNEGSKA (reference sequence). V lost 4 bases and J lost 6, with 10 bases in between. Here the CDR3 DNA reads TGCAGTGCTAACAGGGACGGCGAGCAGTACTTC. This translates into CSANRDGEQYF.

The chain carries TRBV28 and TRBJ1-6, with TRBD1 as a possible D gene (5 bases). Germline CDR1 is MDHEN and CDR2 is SYDVKM. The CDR3 is 14 residues long. The ends were cut back, 5 bases at V and 6 bases at J, with 11 bases in the middle. For the CDR3, the DNA is TGTGCCAGCAGTACGGGACTGGGTAATTCACCCCTCCACTTT. Its protein is CASSTGLGNSPLHF.

The DNA for the CDR3 is TGCAGCGTTCGGACAGGGCCAGTTACAGATACGCAGTATTTT. Encoded protein: CSVRTGPVTDTQYF. V and J are TRBV29-1 and TRBJ2-3; 8 bases are shared with TRBD1. V gave up 5 bases and J gave up 3 bases; unmatched junction bases: 7. The CDR3 consists of 14 residues. Per the germline V gene, CDR1 is SQVTM and CDR2 is ANQGSEA.

The gene calls are TRBV5-1 and TRBJ1-5, with unresolved D. Trimming removed 0 bases at V and 6 bases at J, with 13 bases between. Germline V gives CDR1 SGHRS, CDR2 YFSETQ. This CDR3 is built from 15 residues. Here the CDR3 DNA reads TGCGCCAGCAGCTTGGATGGGGAAGGAGGTCAGCCCCAGCATTTT. As protein: CASSLDGEGGQPQHF.

The chain's CDR3 is CASSPLEGLYGYTF. The CDR3 DNA is TGTGCCAGCTCACCATTGGAGGGACTCTATGGCTACACCTTC. The chain employs TRBV18 and TRBJ1-2, with a tentative D call TRBD1 (5 bases). The CDR3 runs 14 residues. Looked up from germline, CDR1 is KGHSH and CDR2 is LQKENI. The germline V and J ends were trimmed by 2 bases and 4 bases, with 11 bases remaining between them.

CDR3 residues: CASSGGQYNQPQHF. CDR3 sequence (DNA): TGTGCCAGCAGCGGGGGACAGTACAATCAGCCCCAGCATTTT. The rearrangement joins TRBV5-8 to TRBJ1-5, with 7 positions matching TRBD1. V lost 4 bases to trimming and J lost 3 bases; unmatched junction nucleotides: 4. The CDR3 runs 14 residues. The germline CDR1 and CDR2 sequences are SGHTS and YDEGEE.

J is TRBJ2-1 and V is TRBV24-1; 13 nucleotides align to TRBD2. There are 18 residues in the CDR3. The V and J ends lost 5 bases and 1 base, in that order; junction bases with no gene match: 7. Germline CDR1 and CDR2: KGHDR and SFDVKD. The CDR3 DNA is TGTGCCACCAGTGGCACTAGCGGGGGGGCCGGTTCCTACAATGAGCAGTTCTTC. Amino acids: CATSGTSGGAGSYNEQFF.

This clone has a handful of counts. V usage is TRBV5-1 and J usage is TRBJ1-1, with D possibly being TRBD1 (6 bases). The germline V gene encodes CDR1 SGHRS and CDR2 YFSETQ. CDR3 length equals 16 residues. V was cut by 3 bases and J by 1 base, with 16 bases left in between. For the CDR3, the DNA is TGCGCCAGCAGCTCTGACGGGGGGCAGAGGAACACTGAAGCTTTCTTT. This codes for CASSSDGGQRNTEAFF.

The rearrangement links TRBV5-1 to TRBJ1-4, with TRBD1 identical over 7 bases. The CDR3 loop spans 15 amino acids. Germline V lookup: CDR1 SGHRS, CDR2 YFSETQ. The trim removed 5 bases at V and 4 bases at J, leaving 8 bases unmatched. The CDR3 DNA reads as TGCGCCAGCAGACTAGGGACAGCTAGTAATGAAAAACTGTTTTTT. This codes for CASRLGTASNEKLFF.

CDR3 sequence: CASSEASGDYNEQFF. In DNA, the CDR3 is TGTGCCAGCAGTGAGGCTAGCGGGGACTACAATGAGCAGTTCTTC. This sequence joins TRBV2 and TRBJ2-1, with TRBD2 matching 9 bases. The CDR3 covers 15 residues. V gave up 3 bases and J gave up 3 bases; unmatched junction bases: 3. Germline V CDR1 and CDR2: SNHLY, FYNNEI.